The 2 T cell receptor beta chains below all came from one sample that was sequenced in a study of cytomegalovirus exposure and HLA in healthy donors. Primers for the PCR totalled 60 Vbeta and 13 Jbeta. The assay was immunoSEQ multiplex PCR, and TCRdb's table has in-frame clones only and misses some. The sample yields around 130,000 clones, 60% to 85% seen once. The sample taken for sequencing was PBMCs. All receptors come from a human donor in good health.

The genes are TRBV28 and TRBJ1-6; TRBD1 might be the D (5 bases). The CDR3 has 15 amino acids. V was pared by 5 bases and J by 4 bases, with 12 bases between. Germline CDR1 MDHEN, CDR2 SYDVKM. The CDR3 bases are TGTGCCAGCAGTCCTTCGGACATTTATAATTCACCCCTCCACTTT. Its protein is CASSPSDIYNSPLHF.

The CDR3 region is CASSFRGWRSPLHF. CDR3 in DNA: TGTGCCAGCAGTTTCAGGGGCTGGCGGTCACCCCTCCACTTT. The chain employs TRBV6-5 and TRBJ1-6, with D tentatively TRBD1 (6 bases). Trimming pared 4 bases from V and 10 bases from J, leaving 14 bases between. CDR1 MNHEY and CDR2 SVGAGI come from the germline V gene. The CDR3 spans 14 residues.